What follows are 6 T cell receptor beta chains derived from one specimen sequenced in a study of OX40 agonist ivuxolimab in advanced cancers. Library preparation was by the immunoSEQ multiplex PCR assay. Here the immuneACCESS table is served through TCRdb, limited to in-frame sequences with V and J called. Missing clones are a known gap in these copies; in checked studies unresolved V genes cover under half, and the rest lacks a known reason. The sample data list about 71,000 clones, and roughly nine tenths of these were observed just once. Together, the top ten hold 13% to 15% of the sample. The sequencing used CD4+ or CD8+ T cells sorted from blood, collected in a trial of the OX40 agonist ivuxolimab. Receptors were obtained from an adult with an advanced solid tumor such as melanoma, head and neck, liver or kidney cancer.

This chain joins TRBV7-9 and TRBJ2-7, with D maybe TRBD2 (6 bases). There are 15 residues in the CDR3. The V gene's germline CDR1 is SEHNR and CDR2 FQNEAQ (reference sequence). Trimming took 5 bases from V and 4 from J, leaving 18 bases between them. The CDR3 sequence: CASSRGGLGRYEQYF. CDR3 bases: TGTGCCAGCAGCCGTGGAGGGCTGGGACGATACGAGCAGTACTTC.

The chain is built from TRBV19 and TRBJ2-3; 10 positions agree with TRBD1. The CDR3 is 17 amino acids. CDR1 is LNHDA, CDR2 SQIVND, per germline (reference sequence). V was pared by 5 bases and J by 4 bases, with 12 bases of the junction left unmatched. CDR3 DNA sequence: TGTGCCAGTAGTCCCCCCCCGGGACAGGGGTGGGCAGATACGCAGTATTTT. Its protein product is CASSPPPGQGWADTQYF.

This chain connects TRBV2 to TRBJ1-5, with TRBD1 matching over 9 bases. The germline V gene has CDR1 SNHLY and CDR2 FYNNEI. The ends lost 6 bases at V and 4 bases at J; junction bases unmatched: 10. This CDR3 is built from 16 residues. The CDR3 DNA reads TGTGCCAGCAGAGTACAGGGGGCAGGGATGAATCAGCCCCAGCATTTT. Translation: CASRVQGAGMNQPQHF.

This chain uses TRBV13 with TRBJ2-2; TRBD1 matches at 9 bases. In germline, CDR1 is PRHDT, CDR2 FYEKMQ (reference sequence). The V gene end was trimmed by 5 bases and the J gene end by 4 bases; junction bases not matched to a gene: 5. The CDR3 spans 15 residues. CDR3 in amino acids: CASSPGTGRTGELFF. CDR3 in DNA: TGTGCCAGCAGCCCCGGGACAGGGCGCACCGGGGAGCTGTTTTTT.

V and J are TRBV6-5 and TRBJ2-1; 14 bases are shared with TRBD2. This CDR3 has 15 amino acids. CDR1 and CDR2 from the germline V gene are MNHEY and SVGAGI. V was clipped by 5 bases and J by 9 bases; unmatched bases: 6. As DNA, the CDR3 is TGTGCCAGCAGTCATCCGACTAGCGGGAGGGTTGAGCAGTTCTTC. It translates to CASSHPTSGRVEQFF.

This chain joins TRBV27 and TRBJ1-1; unclear D gene. Germline V gives CDR1 MNHEY, CDR2 SMNVEV (reference sequence). The CDR3 extends over 13 amino acids. Trimming shortened V by 5 bases and J by 0 bases, and 7 bases separated the two germline ends. For the CDR3, the DNA is TGTGCCAGCAGTCCAGCCGTGAACACTGAAGCTTTCTTT. It specifies CASSPAVNTEAFF.